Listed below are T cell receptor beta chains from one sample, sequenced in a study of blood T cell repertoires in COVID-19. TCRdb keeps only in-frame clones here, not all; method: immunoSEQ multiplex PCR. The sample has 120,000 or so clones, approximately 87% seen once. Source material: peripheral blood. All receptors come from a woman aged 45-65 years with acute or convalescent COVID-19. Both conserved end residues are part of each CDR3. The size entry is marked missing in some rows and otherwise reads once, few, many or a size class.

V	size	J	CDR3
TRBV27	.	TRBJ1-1	CASSLSGRVRMRTEAFF
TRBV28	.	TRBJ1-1	CASRETGVGTEAFF
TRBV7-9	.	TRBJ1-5	CASSQGELDSNQPQHF
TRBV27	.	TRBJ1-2	CATRPAGSDRYTF
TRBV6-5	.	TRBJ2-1	CASSTSGLINEQFF
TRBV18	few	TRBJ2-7	CASSRRTEDYEQYF
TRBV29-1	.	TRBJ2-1	CSARRGLAGGNEQFF
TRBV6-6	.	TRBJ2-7	CASSRGLDEQYF
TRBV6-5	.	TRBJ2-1	CASGALAGAYNEQFF
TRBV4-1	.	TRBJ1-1	CASSPVGGRGTEAFF
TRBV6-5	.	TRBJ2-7	CASSYSGTVPYEQYF
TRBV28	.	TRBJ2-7	CASSSATSGGYEQYF
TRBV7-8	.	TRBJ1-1	CASSLNRDVEAFF
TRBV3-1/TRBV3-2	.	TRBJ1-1	CASSFDRRDRGRNTEAFF
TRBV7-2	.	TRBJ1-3	CASSRSGAAGNTIYF
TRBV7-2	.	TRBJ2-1	CASSRQGRNEQFF
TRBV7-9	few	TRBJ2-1	CASSSPGLAGDEQFF
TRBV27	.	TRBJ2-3	CASSPILDRKSTDTQYF
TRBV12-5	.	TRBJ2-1	CASGLISGWDRRYNEQFF
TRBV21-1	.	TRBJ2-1	CASSTWTSGPYNEQFF
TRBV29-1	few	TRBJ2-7	CSVRLAEGYYEQYF
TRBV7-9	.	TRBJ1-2	CASSLALRDTSGYTF
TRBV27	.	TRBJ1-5	CASSSGTGLDLGQPQHF
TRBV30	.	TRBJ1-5	CAATSGGNQPQHF
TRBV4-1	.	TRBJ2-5	CASSRTSGYQETQYF
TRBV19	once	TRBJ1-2	CASSIVSPHPGGYTF
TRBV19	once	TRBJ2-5	CASSIVSGGETQYF
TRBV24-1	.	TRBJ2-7	CATAGGISYEQYF
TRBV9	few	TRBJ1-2	CASSPRLRDRPHYGYTF
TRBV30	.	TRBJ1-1	CAWSPLDYMYTEAFF
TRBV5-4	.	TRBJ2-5	CASSLDQGAGETQYF
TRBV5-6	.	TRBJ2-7	CASSWESYEQYF
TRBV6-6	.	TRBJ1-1	CASRDRNTEAFF
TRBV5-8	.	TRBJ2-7	CASSLEPYEQYF
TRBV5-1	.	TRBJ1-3	CAKPGPLSGNTIYF
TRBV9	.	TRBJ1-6	CASSLNRDSPLHF
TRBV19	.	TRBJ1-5	CASSKGVVDNQPQHF
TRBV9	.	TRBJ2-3	CASSLWGGSDTQYF
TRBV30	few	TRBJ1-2	CAWRQAGKSDYTF
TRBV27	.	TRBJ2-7	CASSFIYEQYF
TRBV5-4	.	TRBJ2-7	CASSKGQPYEQYF
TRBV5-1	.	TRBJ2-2	CASRGAGELFF
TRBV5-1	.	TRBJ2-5	CASSLPRGLQETQYF
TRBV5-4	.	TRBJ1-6	CASSLGGPYNSPLHF
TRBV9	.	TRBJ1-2	CASSVEGTGGNYGYTF
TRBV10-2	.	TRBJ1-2	CASRGGGGYGYTF
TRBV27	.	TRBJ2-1	CASSPRTSGGGAGNEQFF
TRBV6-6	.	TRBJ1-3	CASSPSTGGSSGNTIYF
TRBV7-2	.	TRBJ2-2	CASSPDRAYTGELFF
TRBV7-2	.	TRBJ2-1	CASSSHTSFPYNEQFF
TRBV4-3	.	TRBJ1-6	CASSQAETGEAYYNSPLHF
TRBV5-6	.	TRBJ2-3	CASSLGLAGVGDTQYF
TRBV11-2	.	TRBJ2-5	CASRSDRGRGETQYF